Listed below are T cell receptor beta chains from one sample, sequenced in a study of memory CD4+ T cells and cytomegalovirus serostatus. TCRdb keeps only in-frame clones here, not all; method: immunoSEQ multiplex PCR. The sample consists of more than 45,000 clones, under 90% of them appearing once. Input material: memory CD4+ T cells from blood. These receptor sequences come from an adult in good health and CMV-seronegative. The CDR3 runs from the conserved cysteine through the conserved F or W. D genes are given only for firm matches. Rows give clone size only sometimes, using once, few, many, or a class for an expanded clone.

>.|11|TRBV6-5|.|TRBJ2-7
CASSPSYEQYF
TGTGCCAGCAGTCCCTCCTACGAGCAGTACTTC
>.|14|TRBV7-6|TRBD1|TRBJ1-2
CASSSRQGSYGYTF
TGTGCCAGCAGCTCTCGACAGGGGTCCTATGGCTACACCTTC
>.|13|TRBV19|TRBD1|TRBJ1-2
CASADRANYGYTF
TGTGCCAGTGCCGACAGGGCCAACTATGGCTACACCTTC
>.|14|TRBV7-7|TRBD1|TRBJ2-3
CASSQQGGTDTQYF
TGTGCCAGCAGCCAACAGGGGGGTACAGATACGCAGTATTTT
>.|12|TRBV7-9|TRBD1|TRBJ1-1
CASSIQGAEAFF
TGTGCCAGCAGCATCCAGGGGGCTGAAGCTTTCTTT
>.|15|TRBV5-5|TRBD1|TRBJ1-5
CASSPGQVSNQPQHF
TGTGCCAGCAGCCCAGGACAGGTCAGCAATCAGCCCCAGCATTTT
>.|17|TRBV27|TRBD2|TRBJ2-1
CASSLRLAGGINNEQFF
TGTGCCAGCAGTCTGAGACTAGCGGGGGGGATCAACAATGAGCAGTTCTTC
>.|15|TRBV18|TRBD1|TRBJ2-5
CASSPPTGGGETQYF
TGTGCCAGCTCACCACCTACAGGGGGCGGAGAGACCCAGTACTTC
>.|13|TRBV2|.|TRBJ1-1
CASREGMNTEAFF
TGTGCCAGCAGGGAGGGAATGAACACTGAAGCTTTCTTT
>.|14|TRBV7-3|.|TRBJ2-1
CASSLLDGDNEQFF
TGTGCCAGCAGCTTACTGGACGGAGACAATGAGCAGTTCTTC
>.|16|TRBV7-8|.|TRBJ1-1
CASRPTGATMNTEAFF
TGTGCCAGCAGACCGACCGGGGCAACAATGAACACTGAAGCTTTCTTT
>.|15|TRBV5-5|TRBD1|TRBJ2-7
CASSLAGTGTYEQYF
TGTGCCAGCAGCTTGGCTGGGACAGGGACCTACGAGCAGTACTTC
>.|14|TRBV6-6|.|TRBJ2-2
CASSWIEVYGELFF
TGTGCCAGCAGTTGGATAGAGGTCTACGGGGAGCTGTTTTTT
>.|15|TRBV18|TRBD1|TRBJ1-5
CASSSGTGEYQPQHF
TGTGCCAGCTCAAGTGGGACAGGGGAATATCAGCCCCAGCATTTT
>once|13|TRBV6-5|.|TRBJ1-6
CASSYSENSPLHF
TGTGCCAGCAGTTACTCCGAGAATTCACCCCTCCACTTT
>.|12|TRBV11-3|.|TRBJ2-2
CASSPLAGELFF
TGTGCCAGCAGCCCATTGGCCGGGGAGCTGTTTTTT
>few|14|TRBV6-1|TRBD1|TRBJ1-2
CASSYRGLAYGYTF
TGTGCCAGCAGCTACAGGGGGCTTGCCTATGGCTACACCTTC
>.|15|TRBV6-5|.|TRBJ2-1
CASRPSGSSYNEQFF
TGTGCCAGCAGGCCGAGCGGTAGCTCCTACAATGAGCAGTTCTTC
>.|13|TRBV29-1|.|TRBJ1-2
CSVDPPQIYGYTF
TGCAGCGTTGACCCTCCACAGATCTATGGCTACACCTTC
>.|14|TRBV10-3|TRBD2|TRBJ2-1
CAITKAGDYNEQFF
TGTGCCATCACGAAGGCGGGGGACTACAATGAGCAGTTCTTC
>.|13|TRBV5-6|.|TRBJ1-2
CASSLSGGQGYTF
TGTGCCAGCAGCTTGTCGGGGGGGCAAGGCTACACCTTC
>few|17|TRBV5-6|.|TRBJ2-1
CASSLSGYRRFYNEQFF
TGTGCCAGCAGCTTGTCGGGTTATAGGCGTTTTTACAATGAGCAGTTCTTC
>.|13|TRBV14|TRBD1|TRBJ1-2
CASSDRGSYGYTF
TGTGCCAGCAGCGACAGGGGAAGCTATGGCTACACCTTC
>few|15|TRBV27|.|TRBJ2-1
CASSRLQGFIDEQFF
TGTGCCAGCAGCCGATTACAGGGTTTTATCGATGAGCAGTTCTTC
>.|14|TRBV6-6|.|TRBJ1-2
CASTDMGGDYGYTF
TGTGCCAGCACCGACATGGGAGGGGACTATGGCTACACCTTC
>.|13|TRBV2|.|TRBJ1-1
CASIPGVDTEAFF
TGTGCCAGCATACCGGGGGTGGACACTGAAGCTTTCTTT
>.|16|TRBV7-9|.|TRBJ2-1
CASSLAVGTGYNEQFF
TGTGCCAGCAGCTTAGCGGTAGGGACGGGTTACAATGAGCAGTTCTTC
>.|15|TRBV28|TRBD1|TRBJ1-6
CASSPGDRSNSPLHF
TGTGCCAGCAGCCCCGGGGACAGGTCTAATTCACCCCTCCACTTT
>.|14|TRBV14|.|TRBJ1-2
CASSQGGANYGYTF
TGTGCCAGCAGCCAAGGGGGGGCTAACTATGGCTACACCTTC
>.|15|TRBV4-3|.|TRBJ2-5
CASSQDWGGGETQYF
TGCGCCAGCAGCCAAGATTGGGGGGGCGGGGAGACCCAGTACTTC
>.|14|TRBV18|.|TRBJ1-2
CASSPPQGSYGYTF
TGTGCCAGCTCACCACCCCAGGGAAGCTATGGCTACACCTTC
>once|16|TRBV27|TRBD2|TRBJ2-1
CASSLLTSGGHLRKFF
TGTGCCAGCAGCCTTCTGACTAGCGGGGGCCATCTGAGGAAGTTCTTC
>.|15|TRBV2|TRBD1|TRBJ2-1
CASSQGTGLGNEQFF
TGTGCCAGCAGCCAAGGGACAGGGCTGGGCAATGAGCAGTTCTTC
>.|15|TRBV5-6|TRBD1|TRBJ1-2
CASSQRQGRNYGYTF
TGTGCCAGCAGCCAAAGACAGGGACGCAACTATGGCTACACCTTC
>few|12|TRBV7-9|.|TRBJ2-7
CASSKSSYEQYF
TGTGCCAGCAGTAAGAGCTCCTACGAGCAGTACTTC
>.|16|TRBV19|.|TRBJ1-5
CASSIDLFEGYQPQHF
TGTGCCAGTAGTATAGATCTTTTCGAGGGGTATCAGCCCCAGCATTTT
>few|14|TRBV19|TRBD1|TRBJ1-1
CASSSTGGHTEAFF
TGTGCCAGTAGTAGCACAGGGGGGCACACTGAAGCTTTCTTT
>.|14|TRBV6-1|.|TRBJ1-4
CASSVGSVGEKLFF
TGTGCCAGCAGTGTGGGGTCGGTTGGGGAAAAACTGTTTTTT
>.|14|TRBV7-3|.|TRBJ1-2
CASSPNSGSYGYTF
TGTGCCAGCAGCCCCAATTCCGGTTCGTATGGCTACACCTTC
>.|16|TRBV4-3|TRBD2|TRBJ2-1
CASSQFGGGAINEQFF
TGCGCCAGCAGCCAATTCGGCGGGGGGGCGATCAATGAGCAGTTCTTC
>.|14|TRBV7-3|.|TRBJ2-7
CASSLLGGWDEQYF
TGTGCCAGCAGCTTACTCGGGGGATGGGACGAGCAGTACTTC
>.|18|TRBV28|.|TRBJ1-3
CASSLTLSDSYSGNTIYF
TGTGCCAGCAGTCTGACTCTTTCGGACAGCTACTCTGGAAACACCATATATTTT
>.|14|TRBV7-9|TRBD1|TRBJ2-5
CASSRQGFGETQYF
TGTGCCAGCAGCCGACAGGGGTTCGGGGAGACCCAGTACTTC
>.|13|TRBV7-9|TRBD2|TRBJ2-5
CATPSGGAGTQYF
TGTGCCACCCCTAGCGGGGGGGCGGGGACCCAGTACTTC
>once|14|TRBV11-2|TRBD1|TRBJ1-2
CASSETGFEYGYTF
TGTGCCAGCAGCGAGACAGGGTTTGAATATGGCTACACCTTC
>few|15|TRBV29-1|.|TRBJ1-1
CSVIKQAVRNTEAFF
TGCAGCGTTATAAAACAGGCCGTGCGAAACACTGAAGCTTTCTTT
>.|13|TRBV5-1|TRBD1|TRBJ1-2
CASSYGTGGAGTF
TGCGCCAGCAGCTATGGGACAGGGGGCGCGGGTACCTTC
>.|17|TRBV6-1|.|TRBJ1-5
CASSEGSRAGGNQPQHF
TGTGCCAGCAGTGAAGGATCAAGGGCAGGAGGCAATCAGCCCCAGCATTTT
>.|15|TRBV29-1|TRBD1|TRBJ2-3
CSVVGTGDSTDTQYF
TGCAGCGTTGTAGGTACAGGGGATAGCACAGATACGCAGTATTTT
>.|12|TRBV5-1|.|TRBJ2-5
CASAFEQETQYF
TGCGCCAGCGCATTCGAGCAAGAGACCCAGTACTTC
>.|16|TRBV5-4|TRBD1|TRBJ2-7
CASSLGINRGSYEQYF
TGTGCCAGCAGCTTGGGAATCAACAGGGGCTCCTACGAGCAGTACTTC